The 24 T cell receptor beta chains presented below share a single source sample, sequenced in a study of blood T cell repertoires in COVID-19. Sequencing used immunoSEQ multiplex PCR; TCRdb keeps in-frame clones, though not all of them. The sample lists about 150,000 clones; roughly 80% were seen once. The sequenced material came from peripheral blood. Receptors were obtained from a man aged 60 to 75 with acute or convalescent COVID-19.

The CDR3 region has the DNA TGCGCCAGCAGCTTTTCGCGGGGTGGGACCTACAATGAGCAGTTCTTC. Protein product: CASSFSRGGTYNEQFF. The rearrangement links TRBV5-1 to TRBJ2-1, with D possibly matching TRBD2 (6 bases). Germline values: CDR1 SGHRS, CDR2 YFSETQ. The length of the CDR3 is 16 residues. Trimming took off 2 bases at V and 2 bases at J, with 14 bases between the two ends.

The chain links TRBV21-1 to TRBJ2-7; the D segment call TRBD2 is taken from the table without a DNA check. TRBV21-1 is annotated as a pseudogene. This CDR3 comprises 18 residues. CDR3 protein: CASSKVRQATRGSYEQYF. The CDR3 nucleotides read TGTGCCAGCAGCAAAGTCCGGCAGGCCACCCGGGGGTCCTACGAGCAGTACTTC.

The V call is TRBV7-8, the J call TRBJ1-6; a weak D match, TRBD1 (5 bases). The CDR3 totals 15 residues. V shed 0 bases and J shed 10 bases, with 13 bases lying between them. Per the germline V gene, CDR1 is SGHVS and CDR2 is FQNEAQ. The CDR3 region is CASSLAAGVESPLHF. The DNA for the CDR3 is TGTGCCAGCAGCTTAGCGGCGGGGGTTGAATCACCCCTCCACTTT.

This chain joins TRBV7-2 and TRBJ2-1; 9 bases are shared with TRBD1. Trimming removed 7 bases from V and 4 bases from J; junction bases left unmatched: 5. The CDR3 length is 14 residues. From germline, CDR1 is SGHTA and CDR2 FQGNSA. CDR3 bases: TGTGCCAGCACCTCCGGGACAGGGTACAATGAGCAGTTCTTC. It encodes CASTSGTGYNEQFF.

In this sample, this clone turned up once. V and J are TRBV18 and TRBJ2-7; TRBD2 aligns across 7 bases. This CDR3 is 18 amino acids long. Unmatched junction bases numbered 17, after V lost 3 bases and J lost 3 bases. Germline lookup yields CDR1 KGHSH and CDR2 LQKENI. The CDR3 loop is CASSPGGTGRIPFYEQYF. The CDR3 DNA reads TGTGCCAGCTCACCGGGGGGGACGGGTCGTATCCCCTTCTACGAGCAGTACTTC.

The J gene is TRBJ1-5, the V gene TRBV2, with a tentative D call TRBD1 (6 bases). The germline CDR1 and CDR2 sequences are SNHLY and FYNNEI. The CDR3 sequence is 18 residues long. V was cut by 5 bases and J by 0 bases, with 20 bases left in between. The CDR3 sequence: CASSSRGPSAFSNQPQHF. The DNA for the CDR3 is TGTGCCAGCAGTTCCAGGGGACCTTCGGCCTTTAGCAATCAGCCCCAGCATTTT.

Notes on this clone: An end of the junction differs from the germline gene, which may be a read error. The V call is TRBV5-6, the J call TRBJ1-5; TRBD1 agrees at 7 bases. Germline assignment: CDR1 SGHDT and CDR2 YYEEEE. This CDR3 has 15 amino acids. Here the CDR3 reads CASSLGRTGNRPQHF. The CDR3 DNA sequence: TGTGCCAGCAGCTTGGGTCGGACAGGCAATCGGCCCCAGCATTTT.

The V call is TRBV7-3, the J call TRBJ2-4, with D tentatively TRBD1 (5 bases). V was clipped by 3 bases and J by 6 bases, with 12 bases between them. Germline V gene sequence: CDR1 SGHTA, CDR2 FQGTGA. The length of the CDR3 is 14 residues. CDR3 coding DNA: TGTGCCAGCAGCTTGCAGGGTAGTTCAAACATTCAGTACTTC. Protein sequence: CASSLQGSSNIQYF.

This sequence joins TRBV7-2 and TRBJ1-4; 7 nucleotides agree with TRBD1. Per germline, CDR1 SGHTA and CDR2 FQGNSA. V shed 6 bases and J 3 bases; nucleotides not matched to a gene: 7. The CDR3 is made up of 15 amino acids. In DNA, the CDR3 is TGTGCCAGCAGGGAACAGGGGTGGGCTAATGAAAAACTGTTTTTT. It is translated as CASREQGWANEKLFF.

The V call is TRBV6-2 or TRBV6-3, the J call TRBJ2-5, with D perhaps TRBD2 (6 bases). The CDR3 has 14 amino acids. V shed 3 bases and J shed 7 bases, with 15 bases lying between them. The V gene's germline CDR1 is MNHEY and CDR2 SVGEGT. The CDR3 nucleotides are TGTGCCAGCAGTTATCCGGGACTGGCCACGACCCAGTACTTC. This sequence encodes CASSYPGLATTQYF.

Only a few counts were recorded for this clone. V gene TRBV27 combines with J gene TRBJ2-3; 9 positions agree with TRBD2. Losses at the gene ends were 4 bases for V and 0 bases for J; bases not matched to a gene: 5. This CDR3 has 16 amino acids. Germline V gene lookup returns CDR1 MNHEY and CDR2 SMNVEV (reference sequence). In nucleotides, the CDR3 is TGTGCCAGCAGTTCGCGACTAGCGGCTAGCACAGATACGCAGTATTTT. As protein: CASSSRLAASTDTQYF.

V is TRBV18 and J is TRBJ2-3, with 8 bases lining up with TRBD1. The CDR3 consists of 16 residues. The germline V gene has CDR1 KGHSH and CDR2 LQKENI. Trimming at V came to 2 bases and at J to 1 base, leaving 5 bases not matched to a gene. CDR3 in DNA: TGTGCCAGCTCACCATTGGTGGGACAGGGCACAGATACGCAGTATTTT. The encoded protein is CASSPLVGQGTDTQYF.

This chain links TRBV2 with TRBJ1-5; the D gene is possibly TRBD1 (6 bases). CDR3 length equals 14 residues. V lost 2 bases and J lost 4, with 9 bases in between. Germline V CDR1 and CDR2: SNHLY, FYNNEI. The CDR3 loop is CASSETRGNQPQHF. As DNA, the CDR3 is TGTGCCAGCAGTGAAACCAGGGGAAATCAGCCCCAGCATTTT.

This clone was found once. The CDR3 nucleotides read TGCGCCAGCAGAAGTGCAGTCTACGAGCAGTACTTC. It translates to CASRSAVYEQYF. This chain joins TRBV10-2 and TRBJ2-7; D is undetermined. Trimming removed 6 bases from V and 3 bases from J, with 9 bases in between. The germline V gene encodes CDR1 WSHSY and CDR2 SAAADI. The CDR3 length is 12 residues.

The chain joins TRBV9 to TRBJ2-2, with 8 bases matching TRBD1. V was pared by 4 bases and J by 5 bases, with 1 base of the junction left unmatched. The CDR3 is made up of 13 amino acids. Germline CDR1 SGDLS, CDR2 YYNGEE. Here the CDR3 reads CASSQGATGELFF. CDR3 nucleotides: TGTGCCAGCAGCCAGGGGGCTACCGGGGAGCTGTTTTTT.

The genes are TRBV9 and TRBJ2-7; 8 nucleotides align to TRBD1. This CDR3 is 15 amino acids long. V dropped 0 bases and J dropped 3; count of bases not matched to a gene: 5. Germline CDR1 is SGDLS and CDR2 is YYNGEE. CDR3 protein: CASSVGGTGRYEQYF. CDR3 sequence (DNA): TGTGCCAGCAGCGTAGGTGGGACAGGCCGCTACGAGCAGTACTTC.

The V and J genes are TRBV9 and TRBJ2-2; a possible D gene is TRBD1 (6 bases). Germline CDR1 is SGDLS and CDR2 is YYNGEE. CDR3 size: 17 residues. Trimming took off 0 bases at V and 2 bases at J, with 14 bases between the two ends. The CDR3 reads CASSVAWGQANTGELFF. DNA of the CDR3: TGTGCCAGCAGCGTAGCTTGGGGGCAGGCAAACACCGGGGAGCTGTTTTTT.

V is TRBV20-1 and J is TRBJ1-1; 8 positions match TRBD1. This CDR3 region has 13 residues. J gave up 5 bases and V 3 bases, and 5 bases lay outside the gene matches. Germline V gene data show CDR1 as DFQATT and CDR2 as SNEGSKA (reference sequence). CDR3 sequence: CSASSTGVTEAFF. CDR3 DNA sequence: TGCAGTGCTAGTTCGACAGGGGTGACTGAAGCTTTCTTT.

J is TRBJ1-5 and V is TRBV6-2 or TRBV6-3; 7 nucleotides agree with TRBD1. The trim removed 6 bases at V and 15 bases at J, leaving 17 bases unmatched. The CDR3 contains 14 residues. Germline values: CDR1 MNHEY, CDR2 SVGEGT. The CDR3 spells CASSDSPQGRGLHF. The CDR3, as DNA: TGTGCCAGCAGCGATAGCCCTCAGGGCAGGGGGTTGCATTTT.

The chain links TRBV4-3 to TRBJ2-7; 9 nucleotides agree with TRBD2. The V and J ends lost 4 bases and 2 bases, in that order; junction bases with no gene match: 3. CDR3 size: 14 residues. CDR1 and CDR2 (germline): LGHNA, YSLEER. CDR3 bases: TGCGCCAGCAGCCCGGGACTAGCCCCCTACGAGCAGTACTTC. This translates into CASSPGLAPYEQYF.

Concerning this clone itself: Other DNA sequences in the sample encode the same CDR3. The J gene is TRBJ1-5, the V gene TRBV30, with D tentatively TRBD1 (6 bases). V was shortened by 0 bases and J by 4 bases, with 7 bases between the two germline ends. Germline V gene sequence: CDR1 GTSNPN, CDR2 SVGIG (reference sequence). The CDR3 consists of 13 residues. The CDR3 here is CAWSVRGNQPQHF. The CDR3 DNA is TGTGCCTGGAGTGTAAGGGGGAATCAGCCCCAGCATTTT. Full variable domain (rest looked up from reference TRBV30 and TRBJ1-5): SQTIHQWPATLVQPVGSPLSLECTVEGTSNPNLYWYRQAAGRGLQLLFYSVGIGQISSEVPQNLSASRPQDRQFILSSKKLLLSDSGFYLCAWSVRGNQPQHFGDGTRLSIL.

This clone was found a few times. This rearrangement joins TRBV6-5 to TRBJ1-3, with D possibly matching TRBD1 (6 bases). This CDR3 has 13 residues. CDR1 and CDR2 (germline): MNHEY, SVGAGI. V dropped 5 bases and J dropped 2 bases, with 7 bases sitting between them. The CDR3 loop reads CASSRTAGNTIYF. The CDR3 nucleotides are TGTGCCAGCAGTCGGACAGCTGGAAACACCATATATTTT.

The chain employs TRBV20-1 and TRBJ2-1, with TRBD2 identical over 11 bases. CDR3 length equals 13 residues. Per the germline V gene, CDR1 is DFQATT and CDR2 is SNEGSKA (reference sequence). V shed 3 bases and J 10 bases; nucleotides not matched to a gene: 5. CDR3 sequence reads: CSASLTSGAEQFF. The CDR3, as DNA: TGCAGTGCTAGTTTGACTAGCGGGGCCGAGCAGTTCTTC.

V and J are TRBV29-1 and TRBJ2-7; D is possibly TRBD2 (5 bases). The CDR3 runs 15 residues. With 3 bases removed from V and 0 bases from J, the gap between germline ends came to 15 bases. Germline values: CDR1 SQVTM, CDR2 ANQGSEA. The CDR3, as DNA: TGCAGCGTTGAGGCGGGCCTAACCAGCTCCTACGAGCAGTACTTC. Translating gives CSVEAGLTSSYEQYF.